This TCR beta chain emerged from a study of T cell responses to AZD1222 COVID-19 vaccine. Study observations and caveats: Only five to seven AZD1222 recipients tested seropositive at baseline. The donor cohort was predominantly white British with a female majority, and clonal diversity may have been underestimated. Every sample of the repertoires postdated the peak T cell response.

The CDR3 is 14 amino acids. V gave up 7 bases and J gave up 9 bases, with 19 bases separating them. Germline CDR1 SGHAT, CDR2 FQNNGV. Regarding this clone: Its antigen is not identified.

This table comes from immunoSEQ multiplex PCR, and its TCRdb copy is limited to in-frame clones, with some not included. The sample holds roughly 80,000 clones, about nine tenths seen once. This TCR derives from an adult in good health. The rearrangement joins TRBV11-2 to TRBJ2-1; D could derive from TRBD1 or TRBD2 (7 bases each). This specimen was peripheral blood, taken on day 0 of MenACWY control vaccination. The CDR3 loop is CASIPGGGRVEQFF. CDR3 nucleotide sequence: TGTGCCAGCATCCCAGGGGGAGGGCGGGTTGAGCAGTTCTTC.